Sequencing of this T cell receptor beta chain was carried out in a study of control samples from healthy donors and cancer patients. Germline V gene sequence: CDR1 LNHNV, CDR2 YYDKDF (reference sequence). Trimming removed 4 bases from V and 4 bases from J, with 10 bases in between. The CDR3 is 14 residues long. Profiled with immunoSEQ multiplex PCR; TCRdb holds only in-frame clones, not every one. This table has 40,000 to 55,000 clones, less than 95% appearing once. The clonotype was recovered from a woman aged 40 to 50 with head and neck cancer. V gene TRBV15 combines with J gene TRBJ1-4; D not resolved. The source material was PBMCs. CDR3 nucleotides: TGTGCCACCAGCAACCGGCAGTATAATGAAAAACTGTTTTTT. It translates to CATSNRQYNEKLFF.